The 28 T cell receptor beta chains in this list originate from one sample, sequenced in a study of blood T cells in healthy people across ages (dated by TCRdb to between 2014 and 2017). Receptor amplification or capture employed 5' RACE. Reads for this sample came from an Illumina HiSeq 2500. The second PCR ran for roughly 7 to 11 cycles and used a J-beta primer mix along with a sample-barcoded 5' primer. Through fastp at Q25 and MiXCR, TCRdb rebuilt clones from the public reads, retaining in-frame beta chains. For every CDR3 protein sequence, its rows merge into one entry that carries the most common genes and DNA. The sample has about 900,000 distinct CDR3 sequences on record, approximately 67% of them singletons. The ten largest clones add up to around 30% of the sample. Sample: blood. Receptors were obtained from a man aged 25 to 45 in good health.

This clonotype was seen once. The chain links TRBV20-1 to TRBJ1-5; weak D call: TRBD1 (5 bases). The V and J ends lost 0 bases and 2 bases respectively, with 11 bases between them. Germline CDR1 reads DFQATT; CDR2 reads SNEGSKA (reference sequence). This CDR3 is built from 15 residues. CDR3 nucleotides: TGCAGTGCTAGAGATAGGGGCTCGGGCAATCAGCCCCAGCATTTT. Translation gives CSARDRGSGNQPQHF.

The sample holds a few counts of this clonotype. V and J are TRBV20-1 and TRBJ2-1; D may match TRBD1 or TRBD2 (5 bases each). The germline V and J ends were trimmed by 6 bases and 5 bases, with 17 bases remaining between them. This CDR3 has 14 amino acids. Germline values: CDR1 DFQATT, CDR2 SNEGSKA (reference sequence). The CDR3 protein is CSAPTGTRNNEQFF. The CDR3 nucleotides are TGCAGTGCACCTACCGGGACCAGAAACAATGAGCAGTTCTTC.

The chain recombines TRBV29-1 with TRBJ2-5; no definite D call. The V and J ends lost 4 bases and 5 bases respectively, with 8 bases between them. The CDR3 has 11 amino acids. CDR1 is SQVTM, CDR2 ANQGSEA, per germline. The CDR3 region has the DNA TGCAGCGTTGTTGGTAGGGAGACCCAGTACTTC. Protein product: CSVVGRETQYF. Variable domain in full (rest from reference TRBV29-1 and TRBJ2-5): SAVISQKPSRDICQRGTSLTIQCQVDSQVTMMFWYRQQPGQSLTLIATANQGSEATYESGFVIDKFPISRPNLTFSTLTVSNMSPEDSSIYLCSVVGRETQYFGPGTRLLVL.

J is TRBJ2-1 and V is TRBV7-2; D remains unclear. The length of the CDR3 is 14 residues. CDR1 is SGHTA, CDR2 FQGNSA, per germline. Between the trimmed V and J ends, which lost 3 bases and 7 bases, there was a span of 13 bases. The CDR3 reads CASSFFSGRNEQFF. The CDR3 DNA reads TGTGCCAGCAGCTTCTTTTCTGGGCGGAATGAGCAGTTCTTC.

The chain carries TRBV12-3 or TRBV12-4 and TRBJ2-7; D remains ambiguous. V was cut by 2 bases and J by 1 base, with 6 bases left in between. The CDR3 consists of 13 residues. The CDR3 bases are TGTGCCAGCAGTTTAACTGATTCCTACGAGCAGTACTTC. Its translation: CASSLTDSYEQYF.

V usage is TRBV5-1 and J usage is TRBJ1-4; D is unresolved. The CDR3 is made up of 15 amino acids. Germline V gene sequence: CDR1 SGHRS, CDR2 YFSETQ. The ends were cut back, 4 bases at V and 6 bases at J, with 16 bases in the middle. The chain's CDR3 is CASSPEGRVYEKLFF. The CDR3 bases are TGCGCCAGCAGCCCGGAGGGCCGGGTATATGAAAAACTGTTTTTT.

This clonotype showed up just a few times. The rearrangement links TRBV7-2 to TRBJ1-2; D is ambiguous. Germline-derived CDR1 and CDR2 are SGHTA and FQGNSA. Trimming removed 1 base from V and 4 bases from J, with 13 bases in between. The CDR3 is 15 amino acids. The CDR3: CASSLVTEGFYGYTF. The DNA of the CDR3 is TGTGCCAGCAGCTTAGTAACCGAAGGGTTCTATGGCTACACCTTC.

The CDR3 nucleotides are TGTGCCAGCAGCGTAGAGTCCCCCAGCGGGGCCCGGGGGACGCAGTATTTT. It specifies CASSVESPSGARGTQYF. The chain has TRBV9 and TRBJ2-3, with TRBD2 matching over 7 bases. The CDR3 is 17 amino acids. The V segment lost 0 bases and the J segment 9 bases; nucleotides outside the gene matches: 16. From germline, CDR1 is SGDLS and CDR2 YYNGEE. The entire variable domain, with the rest obtained from reference TRBV9 and TRBJ2-3, is as follows: DSGVTQTPKHLITATGQRVTLRCSPRSGDLSVYWYQQSLDQGLQFLIQYYNGEERAKGNILERFSAQQFPDLHSELNLSSLELGDSALYFCASSVESPSGARGTQYFGPGTRLTVL.

J is TRBJ2-6 and V is TRBV25-1; no clear D. V dropped 5 bases and J dropped 0 bases, with 8 bases sitting between them. From germline, CDR1 is MGHDK and CDR2 SYGVNS. The CDR3 is made up of 15 amino acids. Here the CDR3 reads CASSIGRSGANVLTF. As DNA, the CDR3 is TGTGCCAGCAGTATCGGACGCTCTGGGGCCAACGTCCTGACTTTC.

The chain links TRBV6-2 or TRBV6-3 to TRBJ2-5, with a weak D call TRBD1 (7 bases). The CDR3 is made up of 16 amino acids. Germline CDR1 and CDR2: MNHEY and SVGEGT. Trimming stripped 5 bases from V and 2 bases from J, with 18 bases between. The CDR3 nucleotides read TGTGCCAGCAGTGCCCTTCCAGGGGGGCGACAAGAGACCCAGTACTTC. The encoded protein is CASSALPGGRQETQYF.

In this sample, this clonotype turned up a few times. The V gene is TRBV28, the J gene TRBJ2-7; D is unclear. This CDR3 comprises 10 residues. Trimming left V 3 bases short and J 5 bases short, with 2 bases between. The germline CDR1 and CDR2 sequences are MDHEN and SYDVKM. The DNA of the CDR3 is TGTGCCAGCAGTTTCAACGAGCAGTACTTC. Translated, it gives CASSFNEQYF. The full variable domain, its missing parts supplied by reference TRBV28 and TRBJ2-7, is DVKVTQSSRYLVKRTGEKVFLECVQDMDHENMFWYRQDPGLGLRLIYFSYDVKMKEKGDIPEGYSVSREKKERFSLILESASTNQTSMYLCASSFNEQYFGPGTRLTVT.

V usage is TRBV27 and J usage is TRBJ2-1, with 7 bases fitting TRBD1. The junction had 1 base not matched to a gene; V was cut back by 1 base and J by 4 bases. The germline V gene encodes CDR1 MNHEY and CDR2 SMNVEV (reference sequence). The CDR3 extends over 14 amino acids. The CDR3, as DNA: TGTGCCAGCAGTTTATGGGACAGATACAATGAGCAGTTCTTC. Amino acid sequence: CASSLWDRYNEQFF.

The CDR3: CSVARGFGYGYTF. DNA of the CDR3: TGCAGCGTCGCACGAGGGTTTGGATATGGCTACACCTTC. The chain carries TRBV29-1 and TRBJ1-2; D remains unclear. V was trimmed by 6 bases and J by 5 bases, leaving 16 bases between them. From germline, CDR1 is SQVTM and CDR2 ANQGSEA. The CDR3 contains 13 residues.

The rearrangement uses TRBV7-2 and TRBJ1-2; no reliable D call. Per the germline V gene, CDR1 is SGHTA and CDR2 is FQGNSA. The CDR3 length is 14 residues. Trimming removed 5 bases at V and 8 bases at J, with 18 bases between. The CDR3 DNA sequence: TGTGCCAGCAGCCGGCGGGGTGATGGTGGGGGCTACACCTTC. Encoded protein: CASSRRGDGGGYTF. Variable domain in full (rest from reference TRBV7-2 and TRBJ1-2): GAGVSQSPSNKVTEKGKDVELRCDPISGHTALYWYRQSLGQGLEFLIYFQGNSAPDKSGLPSDRFSAERTGGSVSTLTIQRTQQEDSAVYLCASSRRGDGGGYTFGSGTRLTVV.

The chain uses TRBV29-1 and TRBJ1-1, with D possibly being TRBD1 (5 bases). Germline V gives CDR1 SQVTM, CDR2 ANQGSEA. The CDR3 totals 13 residues. The ends were cut back, 4 bases at V and 4 bases at J, with 13 bases in the middle. In DNA, the CDR3 is TGCAGCGTTGCACGGGGGGAAGGCACTGAAGCTTTCTTT. It translates to CSVARGEGTEAFF.

The chain uses TRBV21-1 and TRBJ2-7; the table names TRBD1, a call not compared with the DNA. TRBV21-1 counts as a pseudogene. This CDR3 has 17 amino acids. CDR3 loop: CASSPQMGATGVYEQYF. CDR3 nucleotide sequence: TGTGCCAGCAGCCCTCAAATGGGGGCGACAGGGGTATACGAGCAGTACTTC.

The chain couples TRBV6-2 or TRBV6-3 to TRBJ2-5; a possible D gene is TRBD2 (6 bases). This CDR3 spans 14 amino acids. Germline V gene sequence: CDR1 MNHEY, CDR2 SVGEGT. V lost 5 bases and J lost 4, with 14 bases in between. CDR3 nucleotide sequence: TGTGCCAGCAGTCGCTCGGGGACTCGAGAGACCCAGTACTTC. This encodes CASSRSGTRETQYF.

V gene TRBV7-2 combines with J gene TRBJ2-5; D is unresolved. Germline loops: CDR1 SGHTA, CDR2 FQGNSA. CDR3 size: 17 residues. V lost 5 bases and J lost 4, with 23 bases in between. The CDR3 nucleotides read TGTGCCAGCAGCCCCGGCAGACGACACTCCTACGGAGAGACCCAGTACTTC. Protein: CASSPGRRHSYGETQYF.

J is TRBJ1-1 and V is TRBV10-3; TRBD1 might be the D (5 bases). The CDR3 sequence is 14 residues long. Trimming cost V 10 bases and J 2 bases, with 17 bases left between them. Germline V gene sequence: CDR1 ENHRY, CDR2 SYGVKD. The CDR3 protein is CANSPEGLNTEAFF. As DNA, the CDR3 is TGTGCCAACTCCCCCGAGGGACTAAACACTGAAGCTTTCTTT.

Points on this clonotype: Mismatch with germline at one junction end may stem from a read error. The chain couples TRBV10-3 to TRBJ2-3; the match to TRBD2 covers 13 bases. The germline V gene encodes CDR1 ENHRY and CDR2 SYGVKD. The CDR3 is made up of 17 amino acids. CDR3 region: CAISRTSGGPSTDTQYF. CDR3 bases: TGTGCCATCAGTCGGACTAGCGGGGGCCCTAGCACGGATACGCAGTATTTT.

The chain couples TRBV25-1 to TRBJ1-6; a possible D gene is TRBD1 (5 bases). Germline CDR1 MGHDK, CDR2 SYGVNS. V was shortened by 3 bases and J by 5 bases, with 11 bases between the two germline ends. This CDR3 contains 15 residues. The CDR3 here is CASSDWGDHNSPLHF. CDR3 DNA sequence: TGTGCCAGCAGTGATTGGGGGGACCATAATTCACCCCTCCACTTT.

The chain is built from TRBV7-2 and TRBJ2-1; 8 bases map to TRBD2. Germline CDR1 and CDR2: SGHTA and FQGNSA. CDR3 size: 17 residues. V was pared by 1 base and J by 2 bases, with 7 bases of the junction left unmatched. The CDR3 loop is CASSLEVLAVAYNEQFF. The CDR3 DNA reads TGTGCCAGCAGCTTAGAAGTACTAGCGGTAGCCTACAATGAGCAGTTCTTC.

This clonotype was seen only a few times. The chain couples TRBV9 to TRBJ2-1; possible D gene TRBD1, 5 bases. The CDR3 covers 16 residues. Germline V gene data show CDR1 as SGDLS and CDR2 as YYNGEE. V lost 0 bases, J lost 2 bases, and 12 bases lay in between. The CDR3 DNA reads TGTGCCAGCAGCGTAGGTGGTGGGGCGGCCTACAATGAGCAGTTCTTC. It codes for CASSVGGGAAYNEQFF.

The rearrangement links TRBV15 to TRBJ2-2, with 7 nucleotides matching TRBD1. V trimming: 2 bases; J trimming: 5 bases; junction bases outside the gene matches: 2. This CDR3 region has 14 residues. The germline gives CDR1 LNHNV, CDR2 YYDKDF (reference sequence). The CDR3: CATSRSRGTGELFF. In DNA, the CDR3 is TGTGCCACCAGCAGATCCAGGGGGACCGGGGAGCTGTTTTTT.

This clonotype was counted a few times. The gene calls are TRBV20-1 and TRBJ2-3; unclear D gene. Germline V gene sequence: CDR1 DFQATT, CDR2 SNEGSKA (reference sequence). This CDR3 spans 12 amino acids. The V and J ends lost 3 bases and 2 bases respectively, with 6 bases between them. The CDR3 bases are TGCAGTGCTAGGATGGTCACAGATACGCAGTATTTT. It encodes CSARMVTDTQYF.

This clonotype was counted only a few times. The chain recombines TRBV20-1 with TRBJ1-2, with TRBD1 matching 8 bases. V was clipped by 6 bases and J by 0 bases; unmatched bases: 6. Germline V CDR1 and CDR2: DFQATT, SNEGSKA (reference sequence). CDR3 length: 14 amino acids. This CDR3 reads CSAWGQATNYGYTF. The CDR3 nucleotides read TGCAGTGCGTGGGGACAGGCGACTAACTATGGCTACACCTTC.

V gene TRBV4-2 combines with J gene TRBJ2-3, with 13 bases identical to TRBD2. The CDR3 covers 18 residues. The V gene end was trimmed by 3 bases and the J gene end by 2 bases; junction bases not matched to a gene: 8. Germline CDR1 reads LGHNA; CDR2 reads YNFKEQ. The CDR3 region is CASSHRLAGGYLTDTQYF. The CDR3 DNA reads as TGTGCCAGCAGCCACCGACTAGCGGGGGGCTACCTCACAGATACGCAGTATTTT.

The chain is built from TRBV20-1 and TRBJ2-1, with 7 bases identical to TRBD2. Germline V lookup: CDR1 DFQATT, CDR2 SNEGSKA (reference sequence). The CDR3 consists of 14 residues. The J segment lost 0 bases and the V segment lost 4 bases, leaving 3 bases of the junction unmatched. CDR3 sequence reads: CSAKTSLSYNEQFF. CDR3 sequence (DNA): TGCAGTGCTAAGACTAGCCTCTCCTACAATGAGCAGTTCTTC.